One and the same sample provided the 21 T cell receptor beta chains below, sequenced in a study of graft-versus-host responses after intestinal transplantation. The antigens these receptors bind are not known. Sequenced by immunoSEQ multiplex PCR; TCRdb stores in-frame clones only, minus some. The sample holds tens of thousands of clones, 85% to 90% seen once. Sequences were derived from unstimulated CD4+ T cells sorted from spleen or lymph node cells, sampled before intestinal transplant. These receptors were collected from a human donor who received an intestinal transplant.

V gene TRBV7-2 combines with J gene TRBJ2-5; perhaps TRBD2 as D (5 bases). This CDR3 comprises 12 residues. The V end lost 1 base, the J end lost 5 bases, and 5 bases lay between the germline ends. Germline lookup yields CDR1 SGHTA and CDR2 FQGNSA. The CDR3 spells CASSLGRETQYF. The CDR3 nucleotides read TGTGCCAGCAGCTTAGGGAGGGAGACCCAGTACTTC. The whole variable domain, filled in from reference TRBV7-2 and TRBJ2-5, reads GAGVSQSPSNKVTEKGKDVELRCDPISGHTALYWYRQSLGQGLEFLIYFQGNSAPDKSGLPSDRFSAERTGGSVSTLTIQRTQQEDSAVYLCASSLGRETQYFGPGTRLLVL.

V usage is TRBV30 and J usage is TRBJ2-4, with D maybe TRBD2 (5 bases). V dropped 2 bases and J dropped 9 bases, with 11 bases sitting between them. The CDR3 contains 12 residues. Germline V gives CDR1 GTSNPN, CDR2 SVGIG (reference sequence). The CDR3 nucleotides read TGTGCCTGGAGTTTGAGGGTGGGCATTCAGTACTTC. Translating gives CAWSLRVGIQYF.

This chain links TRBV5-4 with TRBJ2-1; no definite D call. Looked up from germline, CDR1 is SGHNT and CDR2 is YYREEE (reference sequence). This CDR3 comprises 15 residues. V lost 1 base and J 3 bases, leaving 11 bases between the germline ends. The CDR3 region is CASSLIDSHYNEQFF. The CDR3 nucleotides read TGTGCCAGCAGCTTGATTGACTCCCACTACAATGAGCAGTTCTTC. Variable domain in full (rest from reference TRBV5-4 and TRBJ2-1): ETGVTQSPTHLIKTRGQQVTLRCSSQSGHNTVSWYQQALGQGPQFIFQYYREEENGRGNFPPRFSGLQFPNYSSELNVNALELDDSALYLCASSLIDSHYNEQFFGPGTRLTVL.

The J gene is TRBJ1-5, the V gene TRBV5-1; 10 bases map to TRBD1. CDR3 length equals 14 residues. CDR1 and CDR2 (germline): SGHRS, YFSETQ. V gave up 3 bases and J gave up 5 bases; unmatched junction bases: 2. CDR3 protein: CASSSGQGDQPQHF. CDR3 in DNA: TGCGCCAGCAGCTCTGGACAGGGGGATCAGCCCCAGCATTTT.

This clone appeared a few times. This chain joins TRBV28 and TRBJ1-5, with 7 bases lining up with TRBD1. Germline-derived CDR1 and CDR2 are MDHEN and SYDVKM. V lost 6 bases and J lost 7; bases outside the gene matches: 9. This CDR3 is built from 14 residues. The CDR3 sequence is CASSLGQVGQPQHF. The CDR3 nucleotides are TGTGCCAGCAGCCTCGGACAGGTAGGACAGCCCCAGCATTTT.

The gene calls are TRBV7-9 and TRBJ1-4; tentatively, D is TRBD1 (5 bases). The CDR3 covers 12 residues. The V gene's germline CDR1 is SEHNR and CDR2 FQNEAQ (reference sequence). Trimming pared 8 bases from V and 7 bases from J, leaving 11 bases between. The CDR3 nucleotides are TGTGCCAGCGGGGGAGGAGGTGAAAAACTGTTTTTT. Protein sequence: CASGGGGEKLFF.

The CDR3 protein is CASSLAGGAYNEQFF. As DNA, the CDR3 is TGTGCCAGCAGCTTGGCAGGGGGCGCCTACAATGAGCAGTTCTTC. The V call is TRBV5-4, the J call TRBJ2-1, with 8 bases lining up with TRBD1. Trimming at V came to 0 bases and at J to 2 bases, leaving 1 base not matched to a gene. The CDR3 runs 15 residues. Per the germline V gene, CDR1 is SGHNT and CDR2 is YYREEE (reference sequence).

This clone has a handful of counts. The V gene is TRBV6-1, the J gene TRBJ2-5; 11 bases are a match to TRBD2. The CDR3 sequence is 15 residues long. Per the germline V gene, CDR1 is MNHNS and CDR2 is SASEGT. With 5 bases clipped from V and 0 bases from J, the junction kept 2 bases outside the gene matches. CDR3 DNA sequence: TGTGCCAGCAGTCTAGCGGGGGGTAACCAAGAGACCCAGTACTTC. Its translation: CASSLAGGNQETQYF.

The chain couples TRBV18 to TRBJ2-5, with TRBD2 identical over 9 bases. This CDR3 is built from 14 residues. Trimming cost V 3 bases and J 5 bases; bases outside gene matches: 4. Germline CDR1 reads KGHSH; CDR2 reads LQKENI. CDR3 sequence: CASSPLAGLETQYF. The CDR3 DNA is TGTGCCAGCTCACCGCTAGCGGGACTGGAGACCCAGTACTTC.

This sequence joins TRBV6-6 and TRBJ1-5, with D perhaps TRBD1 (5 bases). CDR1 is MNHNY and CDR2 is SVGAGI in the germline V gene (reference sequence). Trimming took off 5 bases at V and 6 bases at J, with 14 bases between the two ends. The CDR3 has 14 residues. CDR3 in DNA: TGTGCCAGCAGTCGCCCAGGGAAGACTCAGCCCCAGCATTTT. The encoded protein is CASSRPGKTQPQHF.

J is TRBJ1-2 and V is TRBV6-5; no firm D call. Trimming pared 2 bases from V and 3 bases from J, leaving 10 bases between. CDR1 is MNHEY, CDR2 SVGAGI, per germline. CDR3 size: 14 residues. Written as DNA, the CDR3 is TGTGCCAGCAGTTACACCGAGGACTACTATGGCTACACCTTC. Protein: CASSYTEDYYGYTF.

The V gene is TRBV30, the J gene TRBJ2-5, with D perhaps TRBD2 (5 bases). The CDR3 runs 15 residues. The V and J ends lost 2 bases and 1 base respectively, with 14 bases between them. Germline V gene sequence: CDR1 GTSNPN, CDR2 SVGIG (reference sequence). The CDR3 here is CAWSSRGGIQETQYF. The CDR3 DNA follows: TGTGCCTGGAGTTCCCGGGGTGGAATCCAAGAGACCCAGTACTTC.

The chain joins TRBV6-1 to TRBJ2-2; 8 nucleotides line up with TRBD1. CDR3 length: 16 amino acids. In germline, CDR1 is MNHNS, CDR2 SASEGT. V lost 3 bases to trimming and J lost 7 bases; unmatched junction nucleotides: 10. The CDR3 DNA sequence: TGTGCCAGCAGTGACAGGGGGCAATTCGATGGCGGGGAGCTGTTTTTT. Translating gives CASSDRGQFDGGELFF.

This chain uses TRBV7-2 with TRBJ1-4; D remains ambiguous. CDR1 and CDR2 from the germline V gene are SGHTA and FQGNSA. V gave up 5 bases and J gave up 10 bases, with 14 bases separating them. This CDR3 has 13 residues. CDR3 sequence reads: CASSPRESGKLFF. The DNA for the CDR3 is TGTGCCAGCAGCCCCCGCGAGTCCGGAAAACTGTTTTTT.

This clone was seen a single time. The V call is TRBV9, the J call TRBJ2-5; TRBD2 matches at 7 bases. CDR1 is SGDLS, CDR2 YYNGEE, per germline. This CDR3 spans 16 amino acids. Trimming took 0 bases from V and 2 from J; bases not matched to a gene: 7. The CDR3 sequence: CASSVGLAKDQETQYF. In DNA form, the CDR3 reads TGTGCCAGCAGCGTAGGACTAGCAAAGGATCAAGAGACCCAGTACTTC.

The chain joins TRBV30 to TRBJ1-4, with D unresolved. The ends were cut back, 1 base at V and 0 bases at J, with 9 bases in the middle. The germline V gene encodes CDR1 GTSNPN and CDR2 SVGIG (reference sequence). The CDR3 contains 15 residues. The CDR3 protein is CAWSAVVATNEKLFF. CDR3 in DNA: TGTGCCTGGAGTGCAGTCGTTGCAACTAATGAAAAACTGTTTTTT.

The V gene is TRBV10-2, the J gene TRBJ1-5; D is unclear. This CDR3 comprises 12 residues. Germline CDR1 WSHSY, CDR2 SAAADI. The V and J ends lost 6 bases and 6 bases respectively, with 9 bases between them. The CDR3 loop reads CASRDGLQPQHF. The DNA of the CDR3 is TGCGCCAGCAGAGATGGACTTCAGCCCCAGCATTTT.

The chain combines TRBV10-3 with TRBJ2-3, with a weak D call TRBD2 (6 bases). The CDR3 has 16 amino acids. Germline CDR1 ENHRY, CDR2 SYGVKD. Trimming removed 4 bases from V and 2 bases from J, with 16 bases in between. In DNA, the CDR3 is TGTGCCATCAGTGCGGCGGGACTCCCTAACACAGATACGCAGTATTTT. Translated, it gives CAISAAGLPNTDTQYF.

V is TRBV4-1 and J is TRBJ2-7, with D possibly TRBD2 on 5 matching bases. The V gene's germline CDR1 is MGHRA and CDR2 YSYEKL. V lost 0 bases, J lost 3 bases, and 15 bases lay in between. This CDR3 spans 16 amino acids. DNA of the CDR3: TGCGCCAGCAGCCAAGATGTTAGGGAGACCTTCTACGAGCAGTACTTC. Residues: CASSQDVRETFYEQYF.

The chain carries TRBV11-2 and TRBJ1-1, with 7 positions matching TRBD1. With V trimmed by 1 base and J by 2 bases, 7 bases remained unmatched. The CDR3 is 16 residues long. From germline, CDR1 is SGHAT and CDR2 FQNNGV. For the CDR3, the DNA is TGTGCCAGCAGCTTAGGGGTGGCAGGGGGAAACACTGAAGCTTTCTTT. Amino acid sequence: CASSLGVAGGNTEAFF.

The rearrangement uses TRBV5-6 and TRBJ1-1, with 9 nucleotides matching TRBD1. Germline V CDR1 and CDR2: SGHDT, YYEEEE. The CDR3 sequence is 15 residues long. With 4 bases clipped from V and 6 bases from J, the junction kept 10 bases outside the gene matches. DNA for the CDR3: TGTGCCAGCAGCACCTCCGGGACAGGGTTTCCTGAAGCTTTCTTT. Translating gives CASSTSGTGFPEAFF.